Below, 17 T cell receptor beta chains from the same sample are listed, as sequenced in a study of T cells after yellow fever vaccination. MiXCR, run by TCRdb on the 5' RACE reads, gives a single entry per CDR3 protein. The table records approximately 260,000 distinct CDR3 sequences, about 5.2% of them present only once. The sample consisted of CD4+ T cells sorted from PBMCs, taken on the day of the yellow fever booster vaccination. The receptors come from a man in his late teens or twenties who received the YFV17D yellow fever vaccine.

This clonotype was seen a single time. The V call is TRBV28, the J call TRBJ1-5, with D tentatively TRBD1 (5 bases). V gave up 9 bases and J gave up 3 bases, with 21 bases separating them. The CDR3 consists of 16 residues. Germline-derived CDR1 and CDR2 are MDHEN and SYDVKM. CDR3 amino acids: CASRAGDLSTNQPQHF. The CDR3, as DNA: TGTGCCAGTAGGGCCGGGGACCTATCGACCAATCAGCCCCAGCATTTT.

This chain connects TRBV11-3 to TRBJ2-1; perhaps TRBD1 as D (7 bases). V lost 0 bases and J lost 2, with 17 bases in between. CDR3 length: 18 residues. CDR1 is SGHNT and CDR2 is YENEEA in the germline V gene. The CDR3 DNA reads as TGTGCCAGCAGCTTAGATCAGGGGGGCAGTGCCACCTACAATGAGCAGTTCTTC. Protein product: CASSLDQGGSATYNEQFF.

This clonotype was detected a few times. This rearrangement joins TRBV10-3 to TRBJ2-5; D is perhaps TRBD1 (6 bases). The CDR3 is made up of 15 amino acids. The V and J ends lost 4 bases and 5 bases respectively, with 17 bases between them. Germline V lookup: CDR1 ENHRY, CDR2 SYGVKD. The CDR3 reads CAISGGDRPRETQYF. The CDR3 DNA reads TGTGCCATCAGTGGGGGCGACAGGCCGCGGGAGACCCAGTACTTC.

This clonotype was observed a few times. V is TRBV11-2 and J is TRBJ1-1; D ambiguous. Germline CDR1 and CDR2: SGHAT and FQNNGV. Between the trimmed V and J ends, which lost 5 bases and 2 bases, there was a span of 12 bases. The CDR3 length is 14 residues. The CDR3 spells CASSQGPENTEAFF. The DNA for the CDR3 is TGTGCCAGCAGCCAAGGGCCAGAAAACACTGAAGCTTTCTTT.

The chain combines TRBV3-1 with TRBJ1-3; TRBD1 agrees at 7 bases. The CDR3 consists of 16 residues. CDR1 and CDR2 from the germline V gene are LGHDT and YNNKEL (reference sequence). V shed 3 bases and J 4 bases; nucleotides not matched to a gene: 9. The CDR3 region is CASSHYRGGSGNTIYF. CDR3 DNA: TGTGCCAGCAGCCACTACAGGGGAGGGAGCGGAAACACCATATATTTT.

The chain joins TRBV9 to TRBJ1-2; no reliable D call. Germline V gene lookup returns CDR1 SGDLS and CDR2 YYNGEE. V was clipped by 3 bases and J by 8 bases, with 17 bases between them. The CDR3 contains 14 residues. This CDR3 reads CASSDQPTRGGYTF. The CDR3, as DNA: TGTGCCAGCAGCGACCAACCGACACGAGGAGGCTACACCTTC.

The rearrangement joins TRBV5-4 to TRBJ2-7; 9 bases match TRBD1. J was trimmed by 5 bases and V by 4 bases; bases with no gene match: 10. Germline CDR1 SGHNT, CDR2 YYREEE (reference sequence). The length of the CDR3 is 15 residues. The CDR3 reads CASSIQTGGDDEQYF. The CDR3 DNA reads TGTGCCAGCAGCATACAAACAGGGGGCGACGACGAGCAGTACTTC.

The chain couples TRBV20-1 to TRBJ1-3; weak D call: TRBD1 (5 bases). CDR1 DFQATT and CDR2 SNEGSKA come from the germline V gene (reference sequence). The CDR3 is 15 amino acids. V lost 1 base and J 4 bases, leaving 14 bases between the germline ends. CDR3 DNA sequence: TGCAGTGCTAGAGGGACCTCCGGGGGAGGAAACACCATATATTTT. Its translation is CSARGTSGGGNTIYF.

This clonotype was detected a few times. The rearrangement links TRBV20-1 to TRBJ2-3; D remains unclear. The CDR3 is 14 residues long. The germline CDR1 and CDR2 sequences are DFQATT and SNEGSKA (reference sequence). Trimming left V 1 base short and J 6 bases short, with 14 bases between. The CDR3 reads CSARGTRSVDTQYF. CDR3 nucleotides: TGCAGTGCTAGAGGAACCCGTTCAGTTGATACGCAGTATTTT.

V usage is TRBV29-1 and J usage is TRBJ1-1; the D gene is possibly TRBD1 (6 bases). Trimming removed 6 bases from V and 5 bases from J, with 13 bases in between. Germline values: CDR1 SQVTM, CDR2 ANQGSEA. The CDR3 runs 12 residues. The CDR3 protein is CSVQGPETEAFF. The CDR3 bases are TGCAGCGTACAGGGCCCGGAGACTGAAGCTTTCTTT.

The J gene is TRBJ2-1, the V gene TRBV12-3 or TRBV12-4; 8 bases fit TRBD1. The CDR3 runs 16 residues. J gave up 0 bases and V 5 bases, and 6 bases lay outside the gene matches. The CDR3 loop is CASSLGQGSSYNEQFF. In nucleotides, the CDR3 is TGTGCCAGCAGTCTAGGACAGGGCAGCTCCTACAATGAGCAGTTCTTC.

This clonotype was seen a handful of times. The rearrangement joins TRBV7-2 to TRBJ1-4; D not resolved. This CDR3 comprises 12 residues. Trimming removed 5 bases from V and 11 bases from J, with 12 bases in between. Germline V lookup: CDR1 SGHTA, CDR2 FQGNSA. CDR3 coding DNA: TGTGCCAGCAGCCCGACAAGGTTTAAACTGTTTTTT. This encodes CASSPTRFKLFF.

V gene TRBV18 combines with J gene TRBJ1-1; tentatively, D is TRBD1 (5 bases). Germline V lookup: CDR1 KGHSH, CDR2 LQKENI. The CDR3 extends over 16 amino acids. With 3 bases removed from V and 0 bases from J, the gap between germline ends came to 14 bases. The CDR3 sequence: CASSPGLVAMNTEAFF. CDR3 bases: TGTGCCAGCTCACCGGGGCTAGTAGCCATGAACACTGAAGCTTTCTTT.

This clonotype was recorded a few times. The rearrangement uses TRBV5-1 and TRBJ2-3; D unresolved. CDR1 is SGHRS, CDR2 YFSETQ, per germline. The ends were cut back, 1 base at V and 4 bases at J, with 7 bases in the middle. This CDR3 has 13 residues. The CDR3 reads CASSLSQPDTQYF. The CDR3 region has the DNA TGCGCCAGCAGCTTGTCACAGCCAGATACGCAGTATTTT.

This clonotype was counted ten times or more. The chain combines TRBV7-2 with TRBJ2-7; D not certain. In germline, CDR1 is SGHTA, CDR2 FQGNSA. With 5 bases removed from V and 1 base from J, the gap between germline ends came to 9 bases. The CDR3 is 13 residues long. CDR3 sequence: CASSPFNSYEQYF. CDR3 DNA: TGTGCCAGCAGCCCCTTCAATTCCTACGAGCAGTACTTC.

This clonotype was observed a handful of times. The chain recombines TRBV10-3 with TRBJ1-4; a weak D match, TRBD1 (6 bases). This CDR3 has 16 residues. Germline loops: CDR1 ENHRY, CDR2 SYGVKD. Trimming removed 5 bases from V and 0 bases from J, with 13 bases in between. CDR3 in DNA: TGTGCCATCAGTAAAGGGGGGCCGGCAACTAATGAAAAACTGTTTTTT. Translating it yields CAISKGGPATNEKLFF.

This clonotype was observed a handful of times. The chain is built from TRBV20-1 and TRBJ1-5; the D is unclear. This CDR3 contains 13 residues. Germline V lookup: CDR1 DFQATT, CDR2 SNEGSKA (reference sequence). V dropped 5 bases and J dropped 10 bases, with 18 bases sitting between them. The CDR3 reads CSAAETARGPQHF. The CDR3 DNA reads as TGCAGTGCTGCGGAGACTGCGCGTGGACCCCAGCATTTT.